This is a list of T cell receptor beta chains from one sample in a study of T cell clonotyping in hematopoietic cell transplantation. The repertoire was sequenced with immunoSEQ multiplex PCR; TCRdb's copy has only in-frame clones and lacks some. The sample consists of 28,000 or so clones, 90% to 96% of them appearing once. The sample consisted of peripheral blood mononuclear cells. The origin of the receptors is a man aged 45-60 years in good health. Some clones in this sample may be carry-over from other donors' samples. CDR3s leave out the opening cysteine and the closing phenylalanine or tryptophan. A D gene is named only where the DNA matches it firmly.

j_call: TRBJ2-7
d_call: TRBD1
v_call: TRBV7-2
cdr3_aa: ASSSDRGRRYEQY

j_call: TRBJ2-2
d_call: .
v_call: TRBV19
cdr3_aa: ASSRGRLANTGELF

j_call: TRBJ2-7
d_call: .
v_call: TRBV6-5
cdr3_aa: ASSYLGTSYEQY

j_call: TRBJ2-7
d_call: .
v_call: TRBV11-3
cdr3_aa: ASSQEGQSSYEQY

j_call: TRBJ2-6
d_call: .
v_call: TRBV5-1
cdr3_aa: ASSPVVGANVLT

j_call: TRBJ2-1
d_call: .
v_call: TRBV30
cdr3_aa: AWIGGIGQF

j_call: TRBJ1-2
d_call: .
v_call: TRBV11-3
cdr3_aa: ASSSNDGYT

j_call: TRBJ1-1
d_call: .
v_call: TRBV28
cdr3_aa: ASSLASVQGHTEAF

j_call: TRBJ2-2
d_call: TRBD1
v_call: TRBV4-1
cdr3_aa: AIRDSNTGELF

j_call: TRBJ1-1
d_call: TRBD1
v_call: TRBV27
cdr3_aa: ASCVWEGAAEAF

j_call: TRBJ2-7
d_call: .
v_call: TRBV6-5
cdr3_aa: ASSFYRGGTYEQY

j_call: TRBJ1-5
d_call: .
v_call: TRBV30
cdr3_aa: AWSVPRGYRSQPQH

j_call: TRBJ2-7
d_call: .
v_call: TRBV28
cdr3_aa: ASSLFPLSYEQY

j_call: TRBJ1-3
d_call: .
v_call: TRBV25-1
cdr3_aa: ASSDSGTGNTIY

j_call: TRBJ2-7
d_call: .
v_call: TRBV19
cdr3_aa: ASRSRTPSYEQY

j_call: TRBJ1-6
d_call: .
v_call: TRBV7-9
cdr3_aa: ASSQGTDSPLH

j_call: TRBJ2-1
d_call: TRBD1
v_call: TRBV5-1
cdr3_aa: ASSQGQGNYNEQF

j_call: TRBJ2-7
d_call: .
v_call: TRBV6-5
cdr3_aa: ASSRQGKSYEQY

j_call: TRBJ1-6
d_call: TRBD1
v_call: TRBV7-2
cdr3_aa: ASLPEGASSYNSPLH

j_call: TRBJ1-1
d_call: TRBD1
v_call: TRBV29-1
cdr3_aa: SVQDRTGGSAEAF

j_call: TRBJ1-2
d_call: TRBD1
v_call: TRBV11-1
cdr3_aa: ASSHRGTDGYT

j_call: TRBJ1-2
d_call: .
v_call: TRBV2
cdr3_aa: ASSDRGRPGGSHGYT

j_call: TRBJ2-7
d_call: .
v_call: TRBV7-2
cdr3_aa: ASSLVVRQDTPYEQY

j_call: TRBJ1-2
d_call: .
v_call: TRBV29-1
cdr3_aa: SVEDGGEGYT

j_call: TRBJ1-1
d_call: .
v_call: TRBV19
cdr3_aa: ASSLGTEAF

j_call: TRBJ1-5
d_call: TRBD1
v_call: TRBV30
cdr3_aa: AWSRDSSNQPQH

j_call: TRBJ1-2
d_call: .
v_call: TRBV11-2
cdr3_aa: ASSLEGRPVYGYT

j_call: TRBJ1-1
d_call: .
v_call: TRBV30
cdr3_aa: AWSVGRGEAF

j_call: TRBJ1-1
d_call: .
v_call: TRBV30
cdr3_aa: AWSGITLATEAF

j_call: TRBJ2-5
d_call: TRBD2
v_call: TRBV11-2
cdr3_aa: ASSDRTSTLGTQY

j_call: TRBJ1-3
d_call: TRBD1
v_call: TRBV30
cdr3_aa: AWNRGRVSGNTIY

j_call: TRBJ1-2
d_call: TRBD1
v_call: TRBV5-1
cdr3_aa: ASSPKGTEGYT

j_call: TRBJ2-5
d_call: .
v_call: TRBV7-2
cdr3_aa: ASSHTGPKETQY

j_call: TRBJ1-1
d_call: .
v_call: TRBV30
cdr3_aa: AWSVQGNTEAF

j_call: TRBJ1-3
d_call: .
v_call: TRBV19
cdr3_aa: ASSIDLSSTIY

j_call: TRBJ1-1
d_call: .
v_call: TRBV6-1
cdr3_aa: ASGETANTEAF

j_call: TRBJ2-5
d_call: TRBD1
v_call: TRBV7-2
cdr3_aa: ASSRTGDETQY

j_call: TRBJ1-6
d_call: .
v_call: TRBV25-1
cdr3_aa: ASSEGAGDSPLH

j_call: TRBJ1-3
d_call: .
v_call: TRBV30
cdr3_aa: AWSVQGGNTIY

j_call: TRBJ1-1
d_call: TRBD1
v_call: TRBV5-1
cdr3_aa: ASSVNGDSGTEAF

j_call: TRBJ2-1
d_call: TRBD2
v_call: TRBV11-2
cdr3_aa: ASSLGASGAYNEQF

j_call: TRBJ2-1
d_call: .
v_call: TRBV30
cdr3_aa: AWMEGLQGDEQF

j_call: TRBJ2-4
d_call: .
v_call: TRBV5-4
cdr3_aa: ASSLVAGAKNIQY

j_call: TRBJ1-2
d_call: TRBD1
v_call: TRBV6-5
cdr3_aa: ASSYSSGQGRYGYT

j_call: TRBJ1-1
d_call: TRBD1
v_call: TRBV7-3
cdr3_aa: ASIDKDRGREGTEAF

j_call: TRBJ1-1
d_call: .
v_call: TRBV7-2
cdr3_aa: ASIRSQGEAF

j_call: TRBJ1-2
d_call: .
v_call: TRBV5-6
cdr3_aa: ASSYDSYGYT